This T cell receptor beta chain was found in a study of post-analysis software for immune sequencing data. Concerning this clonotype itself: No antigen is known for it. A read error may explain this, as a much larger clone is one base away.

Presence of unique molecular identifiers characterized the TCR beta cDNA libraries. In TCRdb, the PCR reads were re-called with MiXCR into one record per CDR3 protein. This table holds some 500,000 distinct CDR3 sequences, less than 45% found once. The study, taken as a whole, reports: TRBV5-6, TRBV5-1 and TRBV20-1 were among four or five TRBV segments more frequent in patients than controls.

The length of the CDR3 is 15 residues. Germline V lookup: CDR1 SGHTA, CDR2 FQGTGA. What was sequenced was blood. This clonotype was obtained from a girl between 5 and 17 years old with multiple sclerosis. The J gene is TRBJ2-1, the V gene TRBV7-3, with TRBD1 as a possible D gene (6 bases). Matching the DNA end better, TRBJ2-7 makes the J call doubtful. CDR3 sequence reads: CASSLSRGPYNEQYF. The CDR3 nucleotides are TGTGCCAGCAGCTTAAGCAGGGGCCCCTACAATGAGCAGTACTTC.